These T cell receptor beta chains were read from a single sample in a study of a mutant IDH1 vaccine in newly diagnosed glioma. These receptors' targets are unknown. Some clones are missing from TCRdb's copy, which holds only in-frame ones; the method was immunoSEQ multiplex PCR. There are about 46,000 clones in the sample; roughly 83% occur only once, and about 4.5% lies in the top ten. The specimen was PBMCs, collected from a glioma patient whose treatment included an IDH1 peptide vaccine. The receptors originated from a woman in her twenties or thirties with glioma. Some clones in this sample may be carry-over from other donors' samples. Both conserved end residues are part of each CDR3. Each record gives: V gene, J gene, D gene, CDR3 protein. D genes are given only for firm matches.

V gene: TRBV5-4; J gene: TRBJ2-1; D gene: -; CDR3 protein: CASRTTNNEQFF
V gene: TRBV5-1; J gene: TRBJ2-3; D gene: -; CDR3 protein: CASWDGGASTDTQYF
V gene: TRBV27; J gene: TRBJ1-5; D gene: -; CDR3 protein: CASSWDGWNQPQHF
V gene: TRBV5-6; J gene: TRBJ2-3; D gene: -; CDR3 protein: CASSELSSGGGPDTQYF
V gene: TRBV6-5; J gene: TRBJ2-7; D gene: -; CDR3 protein: CASTHGAKRSYEQYF
V gene: TRBV10-3; J gene: TRBJ2-1; D gene: TRBD2; CDR3 protein: CAISEPPGLGINEQFF
V gene: TRBV7-8; J gene: TRBJ2-7; D gene: -; CDR3 protein: CASSTPGAGYEQYF
V gene: TRBV9; J gene: TRBJ1-4; D gene: TRBD1; CDR3 protein: CASSAGQRTEKLFF
V gene: TRBV19; J gene: TRBJ2-3; D gene: -; CDR3 protein: CASSIQPDTQYF
V gene: TRBV15; J gene: TRBJ1-2; D gene: TRBD1; CDR3 protein: CATSSSRGNPGYTF
V gene: TRBV2; J gene: TRBJ1-3; D gene: TRBD1; CDR3 protein: CASRDREAGNTIYF
V gene: TRBV10-3; J gene: TRBJ2-7; D gene: -; CDR3 protein: CAISEGPDYEQYF
V gene: TRBV7-3; J gene: TRBJ2-5; D gene: -; CDR3 protein: CASSPRRGSETQYF
V gene: TRBV10-3; J gene: TRBJ1-5; D gene: -; CDR3 protein: CAISPVTGHLSF
V gene: TRBV5-1; J gene: TRBJ2-1; D gene: -; CDR3 protein: CASSLAGPYNEQFF
V gene: TRBV29-1; J gene: TRBJ2-7; D gene: -; CDR3 protein: CSVERGYEQYF
V gene: TRBV11-2; J gene: TRBJ2-3; D gene: -; CDR3 protein: CASSSTGLDTQYF
V gene: TRBV6-5; J gene: TRBJ1-1; D gene: -; CDR3 protein: CASSLDSANTEAFF
V gene: TRBV19; J gene: TRBJ1-2; D gene: TRBD1; CDR3 protein: CASSNRGYQYGYTF
V gene: TRBV11-2; J gene: TRBJ2-1; D gene: -; CDR3 protein: CASSLDRPPLFF
V gene: TRBV6-1; J gene: TRBJ1-5; D gene: -; CDR3 protein: CASTDWDNQPQHF
V gene: TRBV11-2; J gene: TRBJ2-5; D gene: TRBD2; CDR3 protein: CASSPGLAGEETQYF
V gene: TRBV6-1; J gene: TRBJ2-3; D gene: -; CDR3 protein: CASSPLSHVTDTQYF
V gene: TRBV2; J gene: TRBJ1-5; D gene: TRBD1; CDR3 protein: CASSVGQVNDQPQHF
V gene: TRBV11-2; J gene: TRBJ2-2; D gene: TRBD1; CDR3 protein: CASSLEFGTGTGELFF
V gene: TRBV11-2; J gene: TRBJ1-1; D gene: -; CDR3 protein: CASSSNVNTEAFF
V gene: TRBV13; J gene: TRBJ2-3; D gene: TRBD2; CDR3 protein: CASSLEREGTDTQYF
V gene: TRBV6-6; J gene: TRBJ1-5; D gene: -; CDR3 protein: CASSPRVTDSNQPQHF
V gene: TRBV27; J gene: TRBJ1-4; D gene: -; CDR3 protein: CASSLSGLNEKLFF
V gene: TRBV27; J gene: TRBJ2-3; D gene: -; CDR3 protein: CASRSEELTDTQYF
V gene: TRBV25-1; J gene: TRBJ2-2; D gene: -; CDR3 protein: CASSEWRASYTGELFF
V gene: TRBV30; J gene: TRBJ1-1; D gene: TRBD1; CDR3 protein: CAWSGGADTEAFF
V gene: TRBV2; J gene: TRBJ2-5; D gene: TRBD2; CDR3 protein: CAKDAGLAGETQYF
V gene: TRBV7-2; J gene: TRBJ2-3; D gene: -; CDR3 protein: CASSLEMSDAQYF
V gene: TRBV12-2; J gene: TRBJ1-5; D gene: -; CDR3 protein: CASRPENQPQHF
V gene: TRBV6-6; J gene: TRBJ1-1; D gene: -; CDR3 protein: CASSVNTEAFF
V gene: TRBV15; J gene: TRBJ1-1; D gene: TRBD1; CDR3 protein: CATSRRDRGSEAFF